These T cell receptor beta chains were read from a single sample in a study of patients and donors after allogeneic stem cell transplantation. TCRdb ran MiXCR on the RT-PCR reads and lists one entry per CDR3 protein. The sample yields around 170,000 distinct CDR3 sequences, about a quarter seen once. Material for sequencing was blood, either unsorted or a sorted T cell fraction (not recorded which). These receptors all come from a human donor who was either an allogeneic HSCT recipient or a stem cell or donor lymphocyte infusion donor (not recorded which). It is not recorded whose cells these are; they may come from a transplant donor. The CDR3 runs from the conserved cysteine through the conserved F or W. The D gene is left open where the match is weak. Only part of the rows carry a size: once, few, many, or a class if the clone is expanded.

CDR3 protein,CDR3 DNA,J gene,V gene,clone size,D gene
CSATGQVGNTEAFF,TGCAGTGCTACTGGGCAGGTGGGGAACACTGAAGCTTTCTTT,TRBJ1-1,TRBV20-1,many,.
CASSQDERGSPYEQYF,TGCGCCAGCAGCCAAGATGAACGGGGCTCTCCCTACGAGCAGTACTTC,TRBJ2-7,TRBV4-3,.,.
CSVEVQLAGDEDTQYF,TGCAGCGTTGAAGTCCAACTAGCGGGAGATGAAGATACGCAGTATTTT,TRBJ2-3,TRBV29-1,few,TRBD2
CAISESRTQETQYF,TGTGCCATCAGTGAGTCACGGACCCAAGAGACCCAGTACTTC,TRBJ2-5,TRBV10-3,few,.
CASSVQGKPLFEAFF,TGTGCCAGCAGTGTACAGGGTAAACCGCTCTTTGAAGCTTTCTTT,TRBJ1-1,TRBV6-1,.,.
CSVEEVGGPEQYF,TGCAGCGTTGAAGAGGTTGGGGGGCCTGAGCAGTACTTC,TRBJ2-7,TRBV29-1,.,.
CAGTGGGGTEAFF,TGTGCCGGTACAGGGGGCGGAGGGACTGAAGCTTTCTTT,TRBJ1-1,TRBV10-3,.,TRBD1
CAISEPKTYEQYF,TGTGCCATCAGTGAGCCGAAAACCTACGAGCAGTACTTC,TRBJ2-7,TRBV10-3,.,.
CASSQALGQGGAYEQYF,TGTGCCAGCAGCCAAGCATTAGGACAGGGGGGGGCCTACGAGCAGTACTTC,TRBJ2-7,TRBV4-2,.,TRBD1
CASSKVNGPLSGGNGYTF,TGTGCCAGCAGCAAAGTTAATGGGCCACTCTCCGGAGGTAATGGCTACACCTTC,TRBJ1-2,TRBV21-1,few,.
CASSLWQGPPEAFF,TGCGCCAGCAGCTTGTGGCAGGGGCCCCCTGAAGCTTTCTTT,TRBJ1-1,TRBV5-1,.,.
CASSFGGSTEAFF,TGTGCCAGCAGTTTTGGGGGTTCTACTGAAGCTTTCTTT,TRBJ1-1,TRBV27,many,.
CSGRVVYGYTF,TGCAGTGGAAGGGTTGTCTATGGCTACACCTTC,TRBJ1-2,TRBV20-1,.,.
CASRRGEGYEQYF,TGCGCCAGCCGACGGGGGGAAGGATACGAGCAGTACTTC,TRBJ2-7,TRBV5-1,few,TRBD2
CASSFYGTNNEQFF,TGTGCCAGCAGTTTTTATGGGACAAACAATGAGCAGTTCTTC,TRBJ2-1,TRBV27,.,.
CSARAGVNNEQFF,TGCAGTGCCCGAGCAGGGGTTAACAATGAGCAGTTCTTC,TRBJ2-1,TRBV20-1,.,.
CASSLGALRRSETQYF,TGTGCCAGCAGCTTAGGAGCGCTACGGCGTTCGGAGACCCAGTACTTC,TRBJ2-5,TRBV11-2,.,.
CASRQRSTDTQYF,TGTGCCAGCAGGCAGAGGAGCACAGATACGCAGTATTTT,TRBJ2-3,TRBV14,.,.
CASSHPDGVSYEQYF,TGTGCCAGCAGCCACCCTGACGGCGTATCCTACGAGCAGTACTTC,TRBJ2-7,TRBV4-2,few,.
CASSHTPTGGTEAFF,TGCGCCAGCAGCCACACCCCGACAGGGGGCACTGAAGCTTTCTTT,TRBJ1-1,TRBV4-1,.,TRBD1
CASSQGATTDTEAFF,TGTGCCAGCAGCCAAGGTGCCACAACGGACACTGAAGCTTTCTTT,TRBJ1-1,TRBV3-1,.,.
CASSLGSQWEDYEQFF,TGTGCCAGCAGCTTAGGTTCACAGTGGGAGGATTATGAGCAGTTCTTC,TRBJ2-1,TRBV7-9,few,.
CAISGTGDVEKLFF,TGTGCCATCAGTGGAACAGGGGATGTCGAAAAACTGTTTTTT,TRBJ1-4,TRBV10-3,few,TRBD1
CASSQVVDNEKLFF,TGTGCCAGCAGCCAAGTAGTGGACAATGAAAAACTGTTTTTT,TRBJ1-4,TRBV3-1,few,.
CASSSPLAGTDTQYF,TGCGCCAGCAGCTCCCCGCTCGCCGGCACAGATACGCAGTATTTT,TRBJ2-3,TRBV5-1,.,.
CSASGGIVTYNEQFF,TGCAGTGCTAGTGGTGGGATAGTAACCTACAATGAGCAGTTCTTC,TRBJ2-1,TRBV20-1,.,.
CASSLKPVPKGNTGELFF,TGTGCCAGCAGTCTAAAGCCTGTCCCTAAGGGGAACACCGGGGAGCTGTTTTTT,TRBJ2-2,TRBV27,.,.